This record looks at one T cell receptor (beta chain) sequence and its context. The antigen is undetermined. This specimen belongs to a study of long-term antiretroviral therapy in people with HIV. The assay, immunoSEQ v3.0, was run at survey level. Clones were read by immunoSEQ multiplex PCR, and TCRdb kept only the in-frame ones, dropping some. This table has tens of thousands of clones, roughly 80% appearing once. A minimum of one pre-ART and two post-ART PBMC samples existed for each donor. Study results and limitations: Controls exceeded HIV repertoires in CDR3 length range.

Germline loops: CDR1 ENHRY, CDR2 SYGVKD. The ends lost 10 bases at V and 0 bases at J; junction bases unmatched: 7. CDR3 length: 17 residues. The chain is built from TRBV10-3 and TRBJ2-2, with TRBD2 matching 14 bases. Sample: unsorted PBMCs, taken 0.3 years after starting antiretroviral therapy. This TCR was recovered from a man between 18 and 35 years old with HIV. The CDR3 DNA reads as TGTGCCAGCAGACTAGCGGGGGGGTCCGCGAACACCGGGGAGCTGTTTTTT. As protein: CASRLAGGSANTGELFF.